The T cell receptor beta chain under discussion was sequenced for a study of T-cell reconstitution after alpha-beta-depleted transplantation in children. This clonotype was counted a few times. Preparation of the TCRbeta library involved a method that used unique molecular identifiers. TCRdb redid the calling of the PCR reads with MiXCR, one entry per CDR3 protein. Of 250,000 to 350,000 distinct CDR3 sequences listed, 9.9% were seen once; the top ten hold around 9.1%. V was cut by 3 bases and J by 4 bases, with 18 bases left in between. From germline, CDR1 is DFQATT and CDR2 SNEGSKA (reference sequence). The CDR3 consists of 15 residues.

Material: PBMCs from the stem cell graft donor, obtained from the stem cell graft. The chain recombines TRBV20-1 with TRBJ2-5, with TRBD1 as a possible D gene (6 bases). The clonotype was recovered from a human donor who donated a stem cell graft to a child with SCID. CDR3 amino acids: CSASRPGRGGETQYF. The CDR3, as DNA: TGCAGTGCTAGTCGTCCAGGGCGAGGGGGAGAGACCCAGTACTTC.